The clone carrying this T cell receptor (beta chain) showed up just a few times. Samples came from patients with localized non-small cell lung adenocarcinoma. TCRdb analysed the PCR reads with MiXCR anew, one entry per CDR3 protein. The sample yields about 6,800 distinct CDR3 sequences, about 50% seen once. The data originate from a study of CD4 and CD8 cells across lung adenocarcinoma regions. The sample taken for sequencing was CD8+ T cells from the center of a lung tumor. This clonotype was sampled from a male donor with lung adenocarcinoma. The CD4 and CD8 labels of this study may be unreliable.

CDR3 coding DNA: TGTGCCAGCAGCCGGACAGGGGTCCCCCAACAAGAGACCCAGTACTTC. Its translation: CASSRTGVPQQETQYF. The chain employs TRBV7-2 and TRBJ2-1; 9 nucleotides align to TRBD1. The better agreement between TRBJ2-5 and the DNA end casts doubt on the J call. CDR1 and CDR2 (germline): SGHTA, FQGNSA. CDR3 size: 16 residues.